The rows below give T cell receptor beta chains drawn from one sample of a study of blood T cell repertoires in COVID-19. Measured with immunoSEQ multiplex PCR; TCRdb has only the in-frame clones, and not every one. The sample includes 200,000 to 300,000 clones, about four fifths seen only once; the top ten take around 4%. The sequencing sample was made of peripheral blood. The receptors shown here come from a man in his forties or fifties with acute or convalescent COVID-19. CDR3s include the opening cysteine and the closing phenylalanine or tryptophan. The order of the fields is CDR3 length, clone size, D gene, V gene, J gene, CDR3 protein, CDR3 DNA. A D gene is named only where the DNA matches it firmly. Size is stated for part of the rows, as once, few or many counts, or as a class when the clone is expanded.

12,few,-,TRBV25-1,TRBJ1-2,CASRLQEYGYTF,TGTGCCAGCAGGTTACAGGAATATGGCTACACCTTC
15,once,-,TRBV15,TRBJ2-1,CATSRDRGLGNEQFF,TGTGCCACCAGCAGAGATCGGGGATTAGGCAATGAGCAGTTCTTC
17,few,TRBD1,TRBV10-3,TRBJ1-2,CAISESGGGRQNYGYTF,TGTGCCATCAGTGAGTCTGGAGGGGGCCGGCAAAACTATGGCTACACCTTC
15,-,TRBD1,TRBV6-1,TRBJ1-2,CASSDGTGTRYGYTF,TGTGCCAGCAGTGACGGGACAGGAACGCGCTATGGCTACACCTTC
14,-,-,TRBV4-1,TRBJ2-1,CASSQSTWFNEQFF,TGCGCCAGCAGCCAATCTACGTGGTTCAATGAGCAGTTCTTC
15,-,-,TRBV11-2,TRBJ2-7,CASSLEAGGSYEQYF,TGTGCCAGCAGCTTAGAAGCCGGGGGCTCCTACGAGCAGTACTTC
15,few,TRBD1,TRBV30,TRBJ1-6,CAWSLPGQGNSPLHF,TGTGCCTGGAGCCTACCGGGACAGGGTAATTCACCCCTCCACTTT
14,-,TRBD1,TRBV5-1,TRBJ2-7,CASSFGTESYEQYF,TGCGCCAGCAGCTTCGGGACAGAGAGCTACGAGCAGTACTTC
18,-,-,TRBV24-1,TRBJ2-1,CATSDPGRSGAYNNEQFF,TGTGCCACCAGTGACCCCGGAAGGAGTGGGGCGTATAACAATGAGCAGTTCTTC
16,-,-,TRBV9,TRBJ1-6,CASSVDEGRYNSPLHF,TGTGCCAGCAGCGTAGATGAAGGGAGATATAATTCACCCCTCCACTTT
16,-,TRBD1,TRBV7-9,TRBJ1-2,CASSLNVVTGFYGYTF,TGTGCCAGCAGCTTAAATGTGGTGACAGGGTTCTATGGCTACACCTTC
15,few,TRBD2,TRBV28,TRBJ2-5,CASSGLAGYGETQYF,TGTGCCAGCAGTGGACTAGCGGGATACGGGGAGACCCAGTACTTC
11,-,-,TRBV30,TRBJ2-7,CANGGFYEQYF,TGTGCCAATGGAGGATTCTACGAGCAGTACTTC
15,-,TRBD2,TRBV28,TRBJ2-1,CASIGGVYIAGEQFF,TGTGCCAGCATTGGGGGGGTTTATATCGCGGGTGAGCAGTTCTTC
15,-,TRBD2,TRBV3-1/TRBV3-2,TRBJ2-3,CATIAGTSTTDTQYF,TGTGCCACCATTGCCGGGACTAGCACCACAGATACGCAGTATTTT
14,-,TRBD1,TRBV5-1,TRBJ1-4,CASSHGQGREKLFF,TGCGCCAGCAGCCACGGACAGGGTCGTGAAAAACTGTTTTTT
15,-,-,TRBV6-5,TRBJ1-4,CASSYSYYANEKLFF,TGTGCCAGCAGTTACTCTTATTATGCTAATGAAAAACTGTTTTTT
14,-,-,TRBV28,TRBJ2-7,CASRSLTVSYEQYF,TGTGCCAGCAGGTCCCTCACAGTCTCCTACGAGCAGTACTTC
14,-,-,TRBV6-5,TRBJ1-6,CASTLQGYNSPLHF,TGTGCCAGTACCCTACAGGGCTATAATTCACCCCTCCACTTT
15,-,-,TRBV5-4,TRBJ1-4,CASSHRTVRNEKLFF,TGTGCCAGCAGCCACCGGACAGTCAGGAATGAAAAACTGTTTTTT
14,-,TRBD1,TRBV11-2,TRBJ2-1,CASSFDRGYNEQFF,TGTGCCAGCAGCTTCGACAGGGGGTACAATGAGCAGTTCTTC
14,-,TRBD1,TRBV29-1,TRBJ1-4,CSVEGGQGIEKLFF,TGCAGCGTTGAAGGCGGACAGGGGATTGAAAAACTGTTTTTT
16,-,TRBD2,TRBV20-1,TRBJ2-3,CSASQTTTSGTDTQYF,TGCAGTGCTAGTCAAACAACGACTAGCGGAACAGATACGCAGTATTTT
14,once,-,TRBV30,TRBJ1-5,CAWSLGGGNQPQHF,TGTGCCTGGAGCCTCGGCGGAGGCAATCAGCCCCAGCATTTT
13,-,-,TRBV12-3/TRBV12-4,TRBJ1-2,CASNLDRTFGYTF,TGTGCCAGCAATCTCGACAGGACCTTCGGCTACACCTTC
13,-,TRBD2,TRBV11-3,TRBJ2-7,CASSQTPSGEQYF,TGTGCCAGCAGCCAAACTCCTAGCGGGGAGCAGTACTTC
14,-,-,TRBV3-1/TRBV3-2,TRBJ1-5,CASSRDTDNQPQHF,TGTGCCAGCAGCCGGGACACTGACAATCAGCCCCAGCATTTT
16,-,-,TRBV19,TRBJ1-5,CASSWGPSASNQPQHF,TGTGCCAGTAGTTGGGGGCCAAGCGCGAGCAATCAGCCCCAGCATTTT
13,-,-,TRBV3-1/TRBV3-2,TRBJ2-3,CASSQLGQDTQYF,TGTGCCAGCAGCCAGTTGGGACAAGATACGCAGTATTTT
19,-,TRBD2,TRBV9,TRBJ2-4,CASSSRSSGSDLAKNIQYF,TGTGCCAGCAGCTCCCGGTCTAGCGGGAGTGACTTAGCCAAAAACATTCAGTACTTC
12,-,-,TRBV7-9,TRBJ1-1,CASSLRVTEAFF,TGTGCCAGCAGCTTACGAGTAACTGAAGCTTTCTTT
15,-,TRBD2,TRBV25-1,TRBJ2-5,CASSEGGGALETQYF,TGTGCCAGCAGTGAGGGCGGGGGGGCCCTAGAGACCCAGTACTTC
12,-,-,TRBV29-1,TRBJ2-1,CSIIHGNMGQFF,TGCAGCATCATCCACGGGAACATGGGGCAGTTCTTC
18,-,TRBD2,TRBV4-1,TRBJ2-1,CASSQGRGAGVAYNEQFF,TGCGCCAGCAGCCAAGGGAGAGGAGCGGGAGTTGCCTACAATGAGCAGTTCTTC
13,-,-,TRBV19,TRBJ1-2,CASSPADKSGYTF,TGTGCCAGTAGTCCGGCGGACAAGTCAGGCTACACCTTC
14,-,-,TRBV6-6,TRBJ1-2,CASSYGAGDLGYTF,TGTGCCAGCAGTTACGGAGCGGGGGACCTTGGCTACACCTTC
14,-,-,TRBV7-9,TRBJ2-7,CASSLRDNSYEQYF,TGTGCCAGCAGCTTACGGGACAACTCCTACGAGCAGTACTTC
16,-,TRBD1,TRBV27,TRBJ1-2,CASSKDPGTGNYGYTF,TGTGCCAGCAGCAAAGATCCTGGGACAGGGAACTATGGCTACACCTTC
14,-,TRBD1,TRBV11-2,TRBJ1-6,CASSFATGGSPLHF,TGTGCCAGCAGCTTCGCGACAGGGGGTTCACCCCTCCACTTT
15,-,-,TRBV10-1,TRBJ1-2,CASSESGAGRYGYTF,TGCGCCAGCAGTGAGTCGGGGGCAGGGCGATATGGCTACACCTTC
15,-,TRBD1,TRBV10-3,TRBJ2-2,CAISVQGAGTGELFF,TGTGCCATCAGTGTTCAGGGGGCAGGGACCGGGGAGCTGTTTTTT
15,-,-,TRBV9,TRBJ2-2,CASSVSGAGTGELFF,TGTGCCAGCAGCGTATCAGGGGCCGGCACCGGGGAGCTGTTTTTT
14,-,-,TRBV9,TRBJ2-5,CASSVGGTEETQYF,TGTGCCAGCAGCGTAGGGGGCACTGAAGAGACCCAGTACTTC
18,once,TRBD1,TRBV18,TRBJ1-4,CASSPRTGQGTTNEKLFF,TGTGCCAGCTCACCACGAACGGGACAGGGAACAACTAATGAAAAACTGTTTTTT
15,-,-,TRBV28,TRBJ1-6,CASRGPQGRNSPLHF,TGTGCCAGCAGGGGCCCACAGGGACGAAATTCACCCCTCCACTTT
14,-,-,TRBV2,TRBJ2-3,CASRKDSKEDTQYF,TGTGCCAGCAGGAAGGACAGTAAAGAGGATACGCAGTATTTT
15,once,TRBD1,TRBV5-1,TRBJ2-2,CASSVRQGSNGELFF,TGCGCCAGCAGCGTCAGACAGGGTTCGAACGGGGAGCTGTTTTTT
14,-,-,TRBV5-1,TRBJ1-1,CASSPTTENTEAFF,TGCGCCAGCAGCCCAACAACAGAAAACACTGAAGCTTTCTTT
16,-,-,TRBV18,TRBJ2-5,CASSPGGRSRVETQYF,TGTGCCAGCTCACCAGGCGGTCGTTCGAGGGTAGAGACCCAGTACTTC
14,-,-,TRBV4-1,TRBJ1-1,CASSQEAGYAEAFF,TGCGCCAGCAGCCAAGAGGCGGGGTACGCTGAAGCTTTCTTT
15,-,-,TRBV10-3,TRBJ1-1,CAIRNEGRWNTEAFF,TGTGCCATCAGAAACGAAGGGAGATGGAACACTGAAGCTTTCTTT
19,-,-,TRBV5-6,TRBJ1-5,CASSLAVLQGRGGNQPQHF,TGTGCCAGCAGCTTGGCCGTCTTGCAGGGGCGTGGGGGCAATCAGCCCCAGCATTTT
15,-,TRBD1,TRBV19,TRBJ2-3,CASSKDRGVEDTQYF,TGTGCCAGTAGTAAGGACAGGGGAGTGGAAGATACGCAGTATTTT
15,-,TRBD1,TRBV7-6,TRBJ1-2,CASSLVAGGVGGYTF,TGTGCCAGCAGCTTAGTTGCAGGGGGCGTTGGTGGCTACACCTTC
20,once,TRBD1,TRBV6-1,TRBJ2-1,CASSEAGQGVLSSSYNEQFF,TGTGCCAGCAGTGAAGCGGGGCAGGGGGTTCTCTCCAGCTCCTACAATGAGCAGTTCTTC
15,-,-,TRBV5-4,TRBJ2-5,CASSPMGLKQETQYF,TGTGCCAGCAGCCCAATGGGACTGAAGCAAGAGACCCAGTACTTC
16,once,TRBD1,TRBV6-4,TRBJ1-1,CASSDRPTLQGSEAFF,TGTGCCAGCAGTGACCGCCCTACTTTACAGGGGTCTGAAGCTTTCTTT
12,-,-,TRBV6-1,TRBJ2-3,CASSEGRGTQYF,TGTGCCAGCAGTGAAGGGCGGGGTACGCAGTATTTT
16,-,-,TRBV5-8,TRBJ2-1,CASRSYSGGGYNEQFF,TGTGCCAGCAGATCTTACTCGGGGGGCGGGTACAATGAGCAGTTCTTC